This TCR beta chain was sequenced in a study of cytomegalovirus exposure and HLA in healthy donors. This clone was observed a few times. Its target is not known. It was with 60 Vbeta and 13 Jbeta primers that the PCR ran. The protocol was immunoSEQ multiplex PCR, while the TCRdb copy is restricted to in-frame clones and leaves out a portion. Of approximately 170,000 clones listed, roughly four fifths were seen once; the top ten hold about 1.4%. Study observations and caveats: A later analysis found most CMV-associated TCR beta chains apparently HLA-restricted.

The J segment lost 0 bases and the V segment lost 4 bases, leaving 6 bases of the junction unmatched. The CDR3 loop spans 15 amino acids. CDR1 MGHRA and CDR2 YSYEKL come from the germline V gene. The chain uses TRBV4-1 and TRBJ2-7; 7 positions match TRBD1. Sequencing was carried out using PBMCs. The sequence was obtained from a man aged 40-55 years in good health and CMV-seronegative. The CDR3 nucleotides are TGCGCCAGCAGCCTAAGATCAGGGGGCTCCTACGAGCAGTACTTC. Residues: CASSLRSGGSYEQYF.